Shown below are 32 T cell receptor beta chains from a single sample sequenced in a study of cytomegalovirus exposure and HLA in healthy donors. A multiplex PCR was run with 60 Vbeta primers and 13 Jbeta primers. Clones were read by immunoSEQ multiplex PCR, and TCRdb kept only the in-frame ones, dropping some. The table shows fewer than 40,000 clones, with approximately 80% occurring only once. The sequenced sample was PBMCs. The receptors stem from a woman aged 40 to 50 in good health and CMV-seronegative.

V gene TRBV28 combines with J gene TRBJ1-4; 8 nucleotides agree with TRBD1. The CDR3 loop spans 13 amino acids. Germline V gene data show CDR1 as MDHEN and CDR2 as SYDVKM. The trim removed 3 bases at V and 8 bases at J, leaving 2 bases unmatched. CDR3 amino acids: CASSFRGREKLFF. The DNA for the CDR3 is TGTGCCAGCAGTTTCAGGGGGCGAGAAAAACTGTTTTTT.

The chain has TRBV5-4 and TRBJ2-3; 11 nucleotides agree with TRBD2. With 0 bases clipped from V and 4 bases from J, the junction kept 4 bases outside the gene matches. The V gene's germline CDR1 is SGHNT and CDR2 YYREEE (reference sequence). The CDR3 is 16 residues long. The CDR3 sequence: CASSLEPGLAADTQYF. The CDR3 region has the DNA TGTGCCAGCAGCTTGGAACCGGGACTAGCGGCAGATACGCAGTATTTT.

This sequence joins TRBV27 and TRBJ2-5, with D perhaps TRBD2 (6 bases). V lost 5 bases and J lost 4, with 11 bases in between. Germline-derived CDR1 and CDR2 are MNHEY and SMNVEV (reference sequence). This CDR3 has 13 amino acids. This chain's CDR3 is CASSRGTGETQYF. DNA for the CDR3: TGTGCCAGCAGTCGGGGGACTGGAGAGACCCAGTACTTC.

This sequence joins TRBV4-3 and TRBJ1-4; D perhaps matches TRBD1 (6 bases). There are 15 residues in the CDR3. Between the trimmed V and J ends, which lost 4 bases and 4 bases, there was a span of 13 bases. Looked up from germline, CDR1 is LGHNA and CDR2 is YSLEER. The CDR3 nucleotides read TGCGCCAGCAGCCGGGTCGGACAGATTAATGAAAAACTGTTTTTT. It yields the protein CASSRVGQINEKLFF.

The gene calls are TRBV2 and TRBJ2-1; no reliable D call. This CDR3 is built from 13 residues. Trimming pared 6 bases from V and 7 bases from J, leaving 13 bases between. Germline CDR1 reads SNHLY; CDR2 reads FYNNEI. CDR3: CASSNRLVNEQFF. The CDR3 nucleotides are TGTGCCAGCAGCAACCGTTTAGTGAATGAGCAGTTCTTC.

This chain uses TRBV18 with TRBJ1-1, with 7 nucleotides matching TRBD1. The CDR3 is 16 residues long. V trimming: 3 bases; J trimming: 0 bases; junction bases outside the gene matches: 7. Looked up from germline, CDR1 is KGHSH and CDR2 is LQKENI. This CDR3 is CASSPSSGQMNTEAFF. CDR3 coding DNA: TGTGCCAGCTCACCGTCGTCGGGACAGATGAACACTGAAGCTTTCTTT.

J is TRBJ2-1 and V is TRBV27, with 9 bases identical to TRBD1. J gave up 9 bases and V 4 bases, and 10 bases lay outside the gene matches. Per the germline V gene, CDR1 is MNHEY and CDR2 is SMNVEV (reference sequence). This CDR3 contains 15 residues. The CDR3, as DNA: TGTGCCAGCAGTTCCCGGGACAGGGAGTATGGTGAGCAGTTCTTC. It specifies CASSSRDREYGEQFF.

The rearrangement links TRBV4-1 to TRBJ2-1; 14 nucleotides agree with TRBD2. Germline V gene data show CDR1 as MGHRA and CDR2 as YSYEKL. J was trimmed by 8 bases and V by 0 bases; bases with no gene match: 12. The CDR3 consists of 19 residues. The CDR3 reads CASSQERLAGGPRGHEQFF. In DNA form, the CDR3 reads TGCGCCAGCAGCCAAGAGCGACTAGCGGGGGGGCCGCGCGGACATGAGCAGTTCTTC.

DNA of the CDR3: TGTGCCAGCAGCTTTACAACTACAAAGTACAATGAGCAGTTCTTC. As protein: CASSFTTTKYNEQFF. V gene TRBV7-9 combines with J gene TRBJ2-1; unclear D gene. V lost 3 bases to trimming and J lost 4 bases, with 13 bases between them. The CDR3 spans 15 residues. Per the germline V gene, CDR1 is SEHNR and CDR2 is FQNEAQ (reference sequence).

The genes are TRBV9 and TRBJ2-1; 9 nucleotides line up with TRBD1. This CDR3 comprises 15 residues. From germline, CDR1 is SGDLS and CDR2 YYNGEE. Trimming took 4 bases from V and 6 from J; bases not matched to a gene: 8. CDR3 sequence (DNA): TGTGCCAGCAGCACCCGGACAGGGGTCAGCAATGAGCAGTTCTTC. Its protein product is CASSTRTGVSNEQFF.

This chain links TRBV4-3 with TRBJ2-2; weak D call: TRBD2 (6 bases). CDR1 and CDR2 from the germline V gene are LGHNA and YSLEER. The ends were cut back, 1 base at V and 2 bases at J, with 8 bases in the middle. This CDR3 region has 15 residues. CDR3 DNA sequence: TGCGCCAGCAGCCAAGCCGGGGGAAACACCGGGGAGCTGTTTTTT. It translates to CASSQAGGNTGELFF.

V and J are TRBV5-4 and TRBJ2-7; TRBD2 is a possible D gene (5 bases). Trimming removed 4 bases from V and 2 bases from J, with 10 bases in between. The CDR3 has 13 residues. CDR1 is SGHNT, CDR2 YYREEE, per germline (reference sequence). The CDR3 nucleotides read TGTGCCAGCAGCCCAGACGGGGCCTACGAGCAGTACTTC. Protein product: CASSPDGAYEQYF.

The gene calls are TRBV4-1 and TRBJ1-1; 12 nucleotides match TRBD1. The length of the CDR3 is 17 residues. Per the germline V gene, CDR1 is MGHRA and CDR2 is YSYEKL. Trimming took 6 bases from V and 7 from J; bases not matched to a gene: 15. The CDR3 is CASRNGTGGRRAVEAFF. In DNA, the CDR3 is TGCGCCAGCAGAAACGGGACAGGGGGCCGGAGAGCGGTTGAAGCTTTCTTT.

This sequence joins TRBV9 and TRBJ2-2, with 11 bases matching TRBD2. From germline, CDR1 is SGDLS and CDR2 YYNGEE. J was trimmed by 4 bases and V by 6 bases; bases with no gene match: 2. This CDR3 spans 14 amino acids. CDR3 sequence: CASKTSGVTGELFF. CDR3 DNA sequence: TGTGCCAGCAAGACTAGCGGGGTCACCGGGGAGCTGTTTTTT.

The chain couples TRBV19 to TRBJ1-4; 10 nucleotides line up with TRBD1. The CDR3 contains 16 residues. The germline gives CDR1 LNHDA, CDR2 SQIVND (reference sequence). Unmatched junction bases numbered 11, after V lost 5 bases and J lost 8 bases. The CDR3 sequence: CASSALAGTGVEKLFF. The DNA for the CDR3 is TGTGCCAGTAGTGCTCTTGCCGGGACAGGGGTAGAAAAACTGTTTTTT.

This rearrangement joins TRBV4-3 to TRBJ2-3; D is possibly TRBD1 (5 bases). The CDR3 consists of 17 residues. Per the germline V gene, CDR1 is LGHNA and CDR2 is YSLEER. The V and J ends lost 0 bases and 0 bases respectively, with 13 bases between them. The CDR3 loop is CASSQEGPVSSTDTQYF. As DNA, the CDR3 is TGCGCCAGCAGCCAAGAGGGGCCCGTTTCGAGCACAGATACGCAGTATTTT.

This clone has just a few counts. The chain combines TRBV7-3 with TRBJ1-1; D might be TRBD1 (5 bases). Germline CDR1 reads SGHTA; CDR2 reads FQGTGA. There are 13 residues in the CDR3. Trimming removed 5 bases from V and 2 bases from J, with 9 bases in between. CDR3 nucleotides: TGTGCCAGCAGCAGCGGGACTAACACTGAAGCTTTCTTT. It yields the protein CASSSGTNTEAFF.

The chain is built from TRBV6-5 and TRBJ2-7, with TRBD2 identical over 8 bases. The germline CDR1 and CDR2 sequences are MNHEY and SVGAGI. The V and J ends lost 5 bases and 5 bases, in that order; junction bases with no gene match: 8. This CDR3 region has 14 residues. CDR3 bases: TGTGCCAGCAGTGTTACGGGGGGGGTCCACGAGCAGTACGTC. Residues: CASSVTGGVHEQYV.

The chain has TRBV2 and TRBJ2-3; tentative D call: TRBD2 (6 bases). The germline V and J ends were trimmed by 3 bases and 2 bases, with 15 bases remaining between them. CDR3 length: 16 amino acids. Germline-derived CDR1 and CDR2 are SNHLY and FYNNEI. CDR3 in DNA: TGTGCCAGCAGTGATGAGGTCGGGGGTGTCACAGATACGCAGTATTTT. Protein: CASSDEVGGVTDTQYF.

V gene TRBV19 combines with J gene TRBJ2-2, with 9 bases aligning to TRBD1. This CDR3 region has 16 residues. J gave up 3 bases and V 4 bases, and 6 bases lay outside the gene matches. Germline CDR1 and CDR2: LNHDA and SQIVND (reference sequence). The CDR3 spells CASSNPGQGYTGELFF. The CDR3 nucleotides are TGTGCCAGTAGTAACCCGGGACAGGGTTACACCGGGGAGCTGTTTTTT.

This rearrangement joins TRBV9 to TRBJ2-1; TRBD2 is a possible D gene (6 bases). In germline, CDR1 is SGDLS, CDR2 YYNGEE. The CDR3 extends over 14 amino acids. V was pared by 3 bases and J by 4 bases, with 11 bases between. The CDR3 is CASSAPGGYNEQFF. The CDR3 nucleotides read TGTGCCAGCAGCGCCCCCGGGGGATACAATGAGCAGTTCTTC.

This clone was counted a single time. The chain joins TRBV29-1 to TRBJ2-3; TRBD2 aligns across 10 bases. There are 18 residues in the CDR3. Germline-derived CDR1 and CDR2 are SQVTM and ANQGSEA. With V trimmed by 3 bases and J by 0 bases, 12 bases remained unmatched. This CDR3 is CSVDPLAGALNSTDTQYF. The CDR3, as DNA: TGCAGCGTTGATCCTCTAGCGGGGGCCCTTAATAGCACAGATACGCAGTATTTT.

This chain links TRBV4-2 with TRBJ2-5, with 15 bases that match TRBD2. The CDR3 has 18 amino acids. The V gene end was trimmed by 4 bases and the J gene end by 4 bases; junction bases not matched to a gene: 10. Germline loops: CDR1 LGHNA, CDR2 YNFKEQ. In DNA form, the CDR3 reads TGTGCCAGCAGCCCCCGGACTAGCGGGGGGGCCGGTCCAGAGACCCAGTACTTC. This gives the protein CASSPRTSGGAGPETQYF.

The chain uses TRBV4-3 and TRBJ1-1, with no clear D. CDR3 length equals 16 residues. The V end lost 0 bases, the J end lost 1 base, and 12 bases lay between the germline ends. Germline V CDR1 and CDR2: LGHNA, YSLEER. CDR3 loop: CASSQDRGLKNTEAFF. CDR3 nucleotides: TGCGCCAGCAGCCAAGATCGAGGGTTGAAGAACACTGAAGCTTTCTTT.

The gene calls are TRBV7-9 and TRBJ1-1, with 9 bases lining up with TRBD1. The CDR3 sequence is 15 residues long. With V trimmed by 5 bases and J by 5 bases, 9 bases remained unmatched. Looked up from germline, CDR1 is SEHNR and CDR2 is FQNEAQ (reference sequence). The CDR3 protein is CASSLSQGARTEAFF. CDR3 DNA sequence: TGTGCCAGCAGCCTCTCACAGGGGGCGAGAACTGAAGCTTTCTTT.

The CDR3 region is CASGTRYGYTF. The CDR3 bases are TGTGCCAGCGGGACACGCTATGGCTACACCTTC. This sequence joins TRBV19 and TRBJ1-2, with D possibly matching TRBD1 (6 bases). The CDR3 length is 11 residues. The germline CDR1 and CDR2 sequences are LNHDA and SQIVND (reference sequence). V shed 9 bases and J shed 4 bases, with 9 bases lying between them.

The CDR3 DNA follows: TGCAGCGCGCCGAACAGGGAAGATAATGAAAAACTGTTTTTT. It yields the protein CSAPNREDNEKLFF. The V and J genes are TRBV29-1 and TRBJ1-4, with D tentatively TRBD1 (6 bases). CDR3 size: 14 residues. Trimming left V 7 bases short and J 4 bases short, with 16 bases between. Germline V lookup: CDR1 SQVTM, CDR2 ANQGSEA.

V usage is TRBV27 and J usage is TRBJ2-7; D gene uncertain. The CDR3 runs to 15 residues. Germline V lookup: CDR1 MNHEY, CDR2 SMNVEV (reference sequence). V was clipped by 5 bases and J by 2 bases, with 16 bases between them. The CDR3 region has the DNA TGTGCCAGCAGTCCATCACGTCGGGTCCCCTACGAGCAGTACTTC. Amino acids: CASSPSRRVPYEQYF.

The chain joins TRBV12-1 to TRBJ1-5. TRBV12-1 has pseudogene status. CDR3 length: 12 residues. The CDR3: CASSFDYQPQHF. The CDR3 DNA reads as TGTGCCAGCAGCTTTGACTATCAGCCCCAGCATTTT.

This sequence joins TRBV5-1 and TRBJ2-7; tentative D call: TRBD2 (6 bases). The CDR3 covers 14 residues. Germline loops: CDR1 SGHRS, CDR2 YFSETQ. Trimming pared 4 bases from V and 3 bases from J, leaving 14 bases between. The DNA of the CDR3 is TGCGCCAGCAGCCCATTGTCGGGGGACTACGAGCAGTACTTC. Residues: CASSPLSGDYEQYF.

This clone has just a few counts. This chain links TRBV6-1 with TRBJ2-1, with TRBD1 matching 7 bases. Germline assignment: CDR1 MNHNS and CDR2 SASEGT. Trimming at V came to 6 bases and at J to 1 base, leaving 6 bases not matched to a gene. The CDR3 sequence is 15 residues long. The CDR3 sequence: CASRKTGTSYNEQFF. Here the CDR3 DNA reads TGTGCCAGCAGAAAGACAGGGACGTCCTACAATGAGCAGTTCTTC.

The V call is TRBV5-4, the J call TRBJ1-1; 9 bases map to TRBD1. This CDR3 has 14 residues. In germline, CDR1 is SGHNT, CDR2 YYREEE (reference sequence). J was trimmed by 3 bases and V by 9 bases; bases with no gene match: 9. CDR3 protein: CATLYRGRHTEAFF. DNA for the CDR3: TGTGCCACCCTTTACAGGGGGCGCCACACTGAAGCTTTCTTT.